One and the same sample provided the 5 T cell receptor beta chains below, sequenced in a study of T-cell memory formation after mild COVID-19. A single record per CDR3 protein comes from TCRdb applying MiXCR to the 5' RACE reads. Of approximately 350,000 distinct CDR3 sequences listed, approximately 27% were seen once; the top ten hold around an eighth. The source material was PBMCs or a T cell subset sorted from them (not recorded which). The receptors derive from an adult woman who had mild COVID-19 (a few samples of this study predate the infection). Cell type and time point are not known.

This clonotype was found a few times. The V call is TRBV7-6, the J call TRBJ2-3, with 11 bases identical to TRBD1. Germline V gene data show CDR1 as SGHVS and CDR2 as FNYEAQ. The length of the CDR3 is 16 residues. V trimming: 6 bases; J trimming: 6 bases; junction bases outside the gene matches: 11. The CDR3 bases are TGTGCCAGCAGAACCGGGACAGGGGGATCCCTGGATACGCAGTATTTT. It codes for CASRTGTGGSLDTQYF.

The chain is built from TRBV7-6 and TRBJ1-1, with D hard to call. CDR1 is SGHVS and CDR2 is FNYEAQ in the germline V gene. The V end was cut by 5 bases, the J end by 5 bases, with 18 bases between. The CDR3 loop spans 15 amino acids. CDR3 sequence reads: CASSPIAHGITEAFF. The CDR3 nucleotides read TGTGCCAGCAGCCCGATTGCGCACGGGATAACTGAAGCTTTCTTT.

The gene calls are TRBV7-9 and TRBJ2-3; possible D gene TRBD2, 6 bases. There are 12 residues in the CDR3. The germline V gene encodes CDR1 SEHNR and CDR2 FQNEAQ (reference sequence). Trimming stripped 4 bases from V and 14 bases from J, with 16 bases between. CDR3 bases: TGTGCCAGCAGCTCACTAGCCCAAATTCCGTATTTT. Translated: CASSSLAQIPYF.

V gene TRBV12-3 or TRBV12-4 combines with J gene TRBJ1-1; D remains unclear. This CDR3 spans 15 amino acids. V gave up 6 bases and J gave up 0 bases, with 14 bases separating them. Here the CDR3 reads CASSHPPRVNTEAFF. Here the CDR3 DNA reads TGTGCCAGCAGCCACCCCCCAAGGGTGAACACTGAAGCTTTCTTT.

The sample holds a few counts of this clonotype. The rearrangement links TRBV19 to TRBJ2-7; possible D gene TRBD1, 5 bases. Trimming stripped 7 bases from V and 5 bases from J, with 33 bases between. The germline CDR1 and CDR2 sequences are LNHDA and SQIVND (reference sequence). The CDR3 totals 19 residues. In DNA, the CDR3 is TGTGCCAGTAATCAGTTTCCGGGCCAAGGGGTTCTAAATGCCGACGAGCAGTACTTC. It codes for CASNQFPGQGVLNADEQYF.